The 8 T cell receptor beta chains reported below all come from one sample, sequenced in a study of beta chain features in type 1 diabetes. Expressed TCRB transcripts were sequenced because the entire RNA isolate underwent reverse transcription. Sequenced by immunoSEQ multiplex PCR; TCRdb stores in-frame clones only, minus some. In the table there are around 280,000 clones, roughly 8% of which are singletons. Sequences were obtained from central memory CD4+ T cells from blood. The origin of the receptors is a woman under 30 in good health.

This clone was counted between two and nine times. The chain employs TRBV7-2 and TRBJ1-6; D possibly corresponds to TRBD1 (5 bases). Trimming pared 2 bases from V and 14 bases from J, leaving 10 bases between. Germline assignment: CDR1 SGHTA and CDR2 FQGNSA. The CDR3 runs to 12 residues. The CDR3 sequence is CASSLLGTALHF. CDR3 DNA: TGTGCCAGCAGCTTACTAGGGACGGCCCTCCACTTT.

This clone turned up a few times. The chain couples TRBV11-3 to TRBJ2-5; D unresolved. Trimming removed 5 bases from V and 5 bases from J, with 9 bases in between. CDR1 SGHNT and CDR2 YENEEA come from the germline V gene. The CDR3 sequence is 12 residues long. The CDR3 spells CASSGESETQYF. DNA for the CDR3: TGTGCCAGCAGCGGAGAGTCGGAGACCCAGTACTTC.

This clone was seen ten or more times. This chain connects TRBV7-3 to TRBJ2-2; D is unresolved. V was clipped by 4 bases and J by 2 bases, with 11 bases between them. In germline, CDR1 is SGHTA, CDR2 FQGTGA. The CDR3 has 15 amino acids. For the CDR3, the DNA is TGTGCCAGCAGCTCCCTCCCCTTAAACACCGGGGAGCTGTTTTTT. This translates into CASSSLPLNTGELFF.

V is TRBV6-5 and J is TRBJ1-4; no firm D call. V gave up 4 bases and J gave up 6 bases, with 9 bases separating them. The CDR3 is 13 amino acids. The germline V gene encodes CDR1 MNHEY and CDR2 SVGAGI. The CDR3 sequence: CASSFQAYEKLFF. For the CDR3, the DNA is TGTGCCAGCAGTTTTCAGGCCTATGAAAAACTGTTTTTT.

In its sample, this clone was seen a few times. The V call is TRBV29-1, the J call TRBJ1-2; maybe TRBD1 (5 bases). This CDR3 comprises 12 residues. Germline CDR1 SQVTM, CDR2 ANQGSEA. V shed 0 bases and J shed 7 bases, with 9 bases lying between them. The CDR3 region is CSVEDVGGGYTF. The CDR3 nucleotides are TGCAGCGTTGAAGATGTGGGGGGTGGCTACACCTTC.

The chain joins TRBV9 to TRBJ1-1; TRBD1 agrees at 12 bases. The germline V gene has CDR1 SGDLS and CDR2 YYNGEE. V trimming: 4 bases; J trimming: 3 bases; junction bases outside the gene matches: 4. The CDR3 is 15 residues long. For the CDR3, the DNA is TGTGCCAGCAGCCCCGGGACAGGGGGCTACACTGAAGCTTTCTTT. This gives the protein CASSPGTGGYTEAFF.

This clone was recorded a few times. Other DNA sequences of this sample code for an identical CDR3. The CDR3 loop reads CAISGTNQPQHF. The CDR3 DNA is TGTGCCATCAGTGGTACCAATCAGCCCCAGCATTTT. The V and J genes are TRBV10-3 and TRBJ1-5; D gene ambiguous. Trimming left V 4 bases short and J 3 bases short, with 4 bases between. Germline values: CDR1 ENHRY, CDR2 SYGVKD. The CDR3 is made up of 12 amino acids.

This clone came up a few times. The rearrangement links TRBV6-5 to TRBJ1-5; perhaps TRBD1 as D (6 bases). Germline CDR1 reads MNHEY; CDR2 reads SVGAGI. The CDR3 length is 15 residues. Trimming took off 4 bases at V and 1 base at J, with 11 bases between the two ends. The CDR3 DNA is TGTGCCAGCAGTTCCTCAGGGGTAAGCAATCAGCCCCAGCATTTT. Its translation is CASSSSGVSNQPQHF.